The subject of this entry is one TCR beta chain. Its cognate antigen is unknown. This sample stems from a study of T cell repertoires in cytomegalovirus infection. Study-level information: Recently identified HLA-C-restricted CMV epitopes and well-studied HLA-B-restricted CMV epitopes were used by the study.

V shed 2 bases and J shed 6 bases, with 9 bases lying between them. The V gene's germline CDR1 is ENHRY and CDR2 SYGVKD. This CDR3 is 13 amino acids long. Study-level points and caveats: Identification of carriers of CMV plus the relevant HLA was performed using cumulative public TCR beta family frequency.

TCRdb recomputed calls from the reads with MiXCR, one row per CDR3 protein. The table has approximately 730,000 distinct CDR3 sequences, roughly 30% seen once. Sequenced material: cultured PBMCs, taken from culture after CMV antigen stimulation. This receptor was identified in a human donor in good health (CMV status not recorded). Some clones in this sample may be carry-over from other donors' samples. V is TRBV10-3 and J is TRBJ2-3; D may be TRBD2 (6 bases). As DNA, the CDR3 is TGTGCCATCAGTGAGACTGGGGGGGATACGCAGTATTTT. This codes for CAISETGGDTQYF.